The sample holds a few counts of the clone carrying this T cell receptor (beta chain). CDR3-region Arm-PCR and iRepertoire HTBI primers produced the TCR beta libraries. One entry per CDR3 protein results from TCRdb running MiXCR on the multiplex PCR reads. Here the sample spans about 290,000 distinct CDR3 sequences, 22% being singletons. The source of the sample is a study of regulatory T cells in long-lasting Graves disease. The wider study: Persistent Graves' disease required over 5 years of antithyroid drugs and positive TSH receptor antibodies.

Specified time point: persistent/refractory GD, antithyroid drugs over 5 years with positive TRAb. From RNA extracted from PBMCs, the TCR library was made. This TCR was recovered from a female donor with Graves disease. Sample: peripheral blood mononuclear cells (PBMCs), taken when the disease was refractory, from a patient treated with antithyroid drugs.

Written as DNA, the CDR3 is TGTGCCAGCGGAATAGCGGGAGTCTACGAGCAGTACTTC. Translated, it gives CASGIAGVYEQYF. The V call is TRBV7-9, the J call TRBJ2-7; 9 nucleotides line up with TRBD2. Trimming took 8 bases from V and 3 from J; bases not matched to a gene: 5. The CDR3 is 13 residues long. Germline V gene sequence: CDR1 SEHNR, CDR2 FQNEAQ (reference sequence). Full variable domain (outside the CDR3, taken from reference TRBV7-9 and TRBJ2-7): DTGVSQNPRHKITKRGQNVTFRCDPISEHNRLYWYRQTLGQGPEFLTYFQNEAQLEKSRLLSDRFSAERPKGSFSTLEIQRTEQGDSAMYLCASGIAGVYEQYFGPGTRLTVT.